The 2 T cell receptor beta chains below were found in one sample sequenced in a study of blood T cell repertoires in COVID-19. Sequencing was performed with immunoSEQ multiplex PCR; in TCRdb, only in-frame clones are kept and a portion is missing. The sample shows roughly 280,000 clones, about 90% of them seen only once. Input material: peripheral blood. The receptors derive from a woman aged 45-60 years who had recovered from COVID-19.

This clone was detected only a few times. Additional DNA sequences in this sample encode the identical CDR3. The J gene is TRBJ1-6, the V gene TRBV7-2; 10 positions agree with TRBD1. V lost 4 bases to trimming and J lost 9 bases; unmatched junction nucleotides: 3. Germline-derived CDR1 and CDR2 are SGHTA and FQGNSA. The CDR3 has 14 amino acids. The CDR3 sequence is CASSSRDRGSPLHF. The CDR3, as DNA: TGTGCCAGCAGCTCCCGGGACAGGGGTTCACCCCTCCACTTT.

V gene TRBV6-2 or TRBV6-3 combines with J gene TRBJ1-1; D is uncertain. The CDR3 has 14 amino acids. Trimming cost V 2 bases and J 5 bases, with 12 bases left between them. CDR1 MNHEY and CDR2 SVGEGT come from the germline V gene. The CDR3: CASSYLGVWTEAFF. The CDR3 DNA sequence: TGTGCCAGCAGTTACCTGGGAGTGTGGACTGAAGCTTTCTTT.